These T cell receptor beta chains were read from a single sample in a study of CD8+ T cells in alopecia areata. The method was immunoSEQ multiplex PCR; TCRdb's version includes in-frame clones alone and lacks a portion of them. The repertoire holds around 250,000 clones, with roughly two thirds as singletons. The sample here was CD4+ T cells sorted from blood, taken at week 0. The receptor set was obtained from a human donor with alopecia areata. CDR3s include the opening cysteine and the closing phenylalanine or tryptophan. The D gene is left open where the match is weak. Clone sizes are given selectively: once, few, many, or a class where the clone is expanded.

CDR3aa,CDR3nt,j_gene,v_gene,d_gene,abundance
CSVGLDTQYF,TGCAGCGTTGGGTTAGATACGCAGTATTTT,TRBJ2-3,TRBV29-1,NA,NA
CASQARPTDTQYF,TGCGCCAGCCAAGCAAGGCCCACAGATACGCAGTATTTT,TRBJ2-3,TRBV5-1,NA,once
CSVARIWTASGDTQYF,TGCAGCGTTGCCCGGATTTGGACTGCGTCCGGAGATACGCAGTATTTT,TRBJ2-3,TRBV29-1,NA,NA
CAWSNIFNQPQHF,TGTGCCTGGTCTAACATCTTCAATCAGCCCCAGCATTTT,TRBJ1-5,TRBV30,NA,NA
CASSVTGTGGQPQHF,TGTGCCAGCAGTGTAACCGGGACAGGAGGTCAGCCCCAGCATTTT,TRBJ1-5,TRBV6-5,TRBD1,NA
CASTTLGQPQHF,TGTGCCAGCACCACTCTGGGGCAGCCCCAGCATTTT,TRBJ1-5,TRBV2,NA,NA
CASSPGQGANIQYF,TGCGCCAGCAGCCCCGGACAGGGGGCGAACATTCAGTACTTC,TRBJ2-4,TRBV5-1,TRBD1,NA
CSVEDHQGWTEAFF,TGCAGCGTTGAAGATCATCAGGGTTGGACTGAAGCTTTCTTT,TRBJ1-1,TRBV29-1,NA,once
CASSVEGVNYNEQFF,TGTGCCAGCAGCGTGGAGGGGGTTAACTACAATGAGCAGTTCTTC,TRBJ2-1,TRBV9,NA,few
CASSLTPQTGELFF,TGTGCCAGCAGCTTAACCCCCCAAACCGGGGAGCTGTTTTTT,TRBJ2-2,TRBV7-3,NA,NA
CASSLFQGPTDTQYF,TGCGCCAGCAGCTTGTTCCAGGGTCCCACAGATACGCAGTATTTT,TRBJ2-3,TRBV5-1,NA,NA
CASSFAGPSEQYF,TGTGCCAGCAGTTTCGCGGGGCCTAGCGAGCAGTACTTC,TRBJ2-7,TRBV27,NA,few
CASSQDWQGEKLFF,TGTGCCAGCAGCCAAGATTGGCAGGGAGAAAAACTGTTTTTT,TRBJ1-4,TRBV4-2,NA,NA
CASSRQGANSPLHF,TGTGCCAGCAGCCGACAGGGCGCCAATTCACCCCTCCACTTT,TRBJ1-6,TRBV7-6,TRBD1,NA
CASSPVGGREPYSNQPQHF,TGTGCCAGCAGCCCAGTCGGGGGACGGGAGCCTTATAGCAATCAGCCCCAGCATTTT,TRBJ1-5,TRBV7-8,NA,NA
CATSRDRETPGGGYTF,TGTGCCACCAGCAGAGATCGTGAGACTCCAGGGGGTGGCTACACCTTC,TRBJ1-2,TRBV15,TRBD1,NA
CSVVDIRGEKLFF,TGCAGCGTTGTGGACATACGGGGTGAAAAACTGTTTTTT,TRBJ1-4,TRBV29-1,NA,once
CAWSVLAGGPANEQYF,TGTGCCTGGAGTGTACTAGCGGGGGGCCCCGCTAATGAGCAGTACTTC,TRBJ2-7,TRBV30,TRBD2,NA
CASSDLRVGFTEAFF,TGCGCCAGCAGTGACCTCCGGGTAGGTTTCACTGAAGCTTTCTTT,TRBJ1-1,TRBV10-2,NA,NA
CASRLQGADTQYF,TGTGCCAGCAGGCTGCAGGGTGCAGATACGCAGTATTTT,TRBJ2-3,TRBV7-8,NA,NA
CASSLHTGGSPLHF,TGTGCCAGCAGCTTACATACAGGCGGCTCACCCCTCCACTTT,TRBJ1-6,TRBV7-8,NA,NA
CASSQSRSSYNSPLHF,TGCGCCAGCAGCCAATCCAGGAGCTCCTATAATTCACCCCTCCACTTT,TRBJ1-6,TRBV4-1,NA,few
CASTLHSTDTQYF,TGTGCCAGCACCCTACATAGCACAGATACGCAGTATTTT,TRBJ2-3,TRBV7-6,NA,NA
CASSPLGRGIADTQYF,TGTGCCAGCAGCCCTTTGGGACGCGGAATTGCAGATACGCAGTATTTT,TRBJ2-3,TRBV7-2,NA,NA
CASSQALTGTYQPQHF,TGCGCCAGCAGCCAAGCCCTGACAGGGACCTATCAGCCCCAGCATTTT,TRBJ1-5,TRBV4-1,TRBD1,NA
CSAWTGRTGELFF,TGCAGCGCCTGGACAGGGCGAACCGGGGAGCTGTTTTTT,TRBJ2-2,TRBV29-1,TRBD1,NA
CASSVGPVGQGDYGYTF,TGTGCCAGCAGCGTAGGCCCCGTGGGACAGGGGGACTATGGCTACACCTTC,TRBJ1-2,TRBV9,TRBD1,NA
CSDRRGAEAFF,TGCAGCGACCGCAGGGGTGCTGAAGCTTTCTTT,TRBJ1-1,TRBV29-1,NA,NA
CSVEDQQVTGELFF,TGCAGCGTTGAAGATCAGCAGGTCACCGGGGAGCTGTTTTTT,TRBJ2-2,TRBV29-1,NA,NA
CASSEAPFGYEQYF,TGTGCCAGCAGTGAAGCCCCTTTCGGCTACGAGCAGTACTTC,TRBJ2-7,TRBV6-1,NA,NA
CASSVDTPGTAKETQYF,TGTGCCAGCAGCGTAGACACCCCCGGGACAGCTAAAGAGACCCAGTACTTC,TRBJ2-5,TRBV9,TRBD1,NA
CSVDQGLDTQYF,TGCAGCGTTGATCAGGGCTTGGATACGCAGTATTTT,TRBJ2-3,TRBV29-1,NA,few
CAWSVWRGRGDYGYTF,TGTGCCTGGAGTGTATGGAGAGGGAGGGGAGACTATGGCTACACCTTC,TRBJ1-2,TRBV30,NA,NA
CAISLGQGQETQYF,TGTGCCATCAGCCTCGGACAGGGTCAAGAGACCCAGTACTTC,TRBJ2-5,TRBV10-3,TRBD1,few
CSVGTTNEKLFF,TGCAGCGTTGGGACAACTAATGAAAAACTGTTTTTT,TRBJ1-4,TRBV29-1,NA,once
CASSLGPQGTGELFF,TGTGCCAGCAGCTTAGGCCCACAGGGTACCGGGGAGCTGTTTTTT,TRBJ2-2,TRBV13,NA,few
CASSFKGIDTQYF,TGTGCCAGCAGCTTTAAGGGAATCGATACGCAGTATTTT,TRBJ2-3,TRBV5-4,NA,NA
CASTYRRDHSGNTIYF,TGTGCCAGCACTTACCGGAGAGACCACTCTGGAAACACCATATATTTT,TRBJ1-3,TRBV2,NA,NA
CASSLGSGTTGETQYF,TGTGCCAGCAGCTTAGGAAGCGGTACAACCGGCGAGACCCAGTACTTC,TRBJ2-5,TRBV7-9,NA,NA
CASSWTDQETQYF,TGTGCCAGCAGTTGGACTGATCAAGAGACCCAGTACTTC,TRBJ2-5,TRBV6-6,NA,NA
CAWAPGLKETQYF,TGTGCCTGGGCCCCGGGTCTGAAAGAGACCCAGTACTTC,TRBJ2-5,TRBV30,NA,NA
CSAGHRGPEEQYF,TGCAGTGCCGGCCACAGGGGACCTGAGGAGCAGTACTTC,TRBJ2-7,TRBV29-1,TRBD1,NA
CASSFVFQETQYF,TGTGCCAGCAGCTTCGTTTTCCAAGAGACCCAGTACTTC,TRBJ2-5,TRBV5-4,NA,NA
CSVDGRETYGYTF,TGCAGCGTTGACGGTAGGGAGACCTATGGCTACACCTTC,TRBJ1-2,TRBV29-1,NA,NA
CASSSTLAGNTEAFF,TGCGCCAGCAGCTCCACCTTGGCGGGTAACACTGAAGCTTTCTTT,TRBJ1-1,TRBV5-1,NA,NA
CASSTAYEQYF,TGTGCCAGCAGTACAGCGTACGAGCAGTACTTC,TRBJ2-7,TRBV2,NA,NA
CASSRGTWGYNEQFF,TGTGCCAGCAGCCGAGGGACTTGGGGGTACAATGAGCAGTTCTTC,TRBJ2-1,TRBV7-9,NA,NA
CSCGGGQGGNEQFF,TGCAGCTGTGGGGGGGGACAGGGCGGCAATGAGCAGTTCTTC,TRBJ2-1,TRBV29-1,TRBD1,NA
CAISRAAEYNEQFF,TGTGCCATCAGCCGAGCAGCGGAGTACAATGAGCAGTTCTTC,TRBJ2-1,TRBV10-3,NA,once
CATSRDQDRTSRVF,TGTGCCACCAGCAGAGATCAGGATCGGACTAGCAGGGTCTTC,TRBJ2-1,TRBV15,TRBD2,once
CSVGMGQGGYGYTF,TGCAGCGTTGGAATGGGACAGGGGGGCTATGGCTACACCTTC,TRBJ1-2,TRBV29-1,TRBD1,NA
CASSYSTGIYGYTF,TGTGCCAGCAGTTACTCTACAGGGATCTATGGCTACACCTTC,TRBJ1-2,TRBV6-5,NA,NA
CASSLVRGIQETQYF,TGTGCCAGCAGCTTGGTTCGGGGCATACAAGAGACCCAGTACTTC,TRBJ2-5,TRBV5-6,NA,NA
CASSQDLGRGRANEKLFF,TGCGCCAGCAGCCAAGATCTCGGCAGGGGAAGGGCTAATGAAAAACTGTTTTTT,TRBJ1-4,TRBV4-1,NA,NA
CAWSTGGGYGYTF,TGTGCCTGGTCGACAGGGGGAGGCTATGGCTACACCTTC,TRBJ1-2,TRBV30,TRBD1,once